A selection of T cell receptor beta chains follows, all from one sample in a study of T cells after yellow fever vaccination. From the 5' RACE reads, TCRdb called clonotypes with MiXCR, one entry per CDR3 protein. Here the sample spans 450,000 to 550,000 distinct CDR3 sequences, 21% being singletons. The sample consisted of PBMCs, taken less than 25 days after the first yellow fever vaccination. These receptors were collected from a man aged 18 to 30 who received the YFV17D yellow fever vaccine. Each CDR3 is given with its conserved first and last residue. A D gene is named only where the DNA matches it firmly. Expanded clones get a size class; other rows say once, few or many, or leave the size out.

j_gene	abundance	v_gene	d_gene	CDR3aa	CDR3nt
TRBJ2-1	few	TRBV7-7	-	CASSPGARGRYNEQFF	TGTGCTAGCAGCCCCGGGGCGCGGGGCCGCTACAATGAGCAGTTCTTC
TRBJ2-7	-	TRBV4-2	-	CASSQEPLYEDEQYF	TGTGCCAGCAGCCAAGAGCCCCTCTATGAGGACGAGCAGTACTTC
TRBJ2-2	few	TRBV5-1	TRBD1	CASSPRQGQLTGELFF	TGCGCCAGCAGCCCCCGACAGGGGCAGTTAACCGGGGAGCTGTTTTTT
TRBJ1-1	-	TRBV7-2	TRBD1	CASSGRQGGTEAFF	TGTGCCAGCAGCGGCAGACAGGGGGGAACTGAAGCTTTCTTT
TRBJ1-1	few	TRBV18	-	CASSLTGGPMNTEAFF	TGTGCCAGCTCCTTAACGGGGGGACCCATGAACACTGAAGCTTTCTTT
TRBJ2-3	few	TRBV19	-	CASKPQKLTDTQYF	TGTGCCAGTAAACCCCAGAAACTCACAGATACGCAGTATTTT
TRBJ1-3	many	TRBV9	-	CASSVASGLSGNTIYF	TGTGCCAGCAGCGTCGCTTCAGGACTCTCTGGAAACACCATATATTTT
TRBJ1-5	-	TRBV20-1	TRBD1	CSGVQGVNQPQHF	TGCAGTGGAGTACAGGGGGTTAATCAGCCCCAGCATTTT
TRBJ1-5	few	TRBV28	-	CASRYPGVRDGNQPQHF	TGTGCCAGCAGGTATCCGGGGGTCAGGGACGGCAATCAGCCCCAGCATTTT
TRBJ2-5	-	TRBV28	-	CASSFGGRGTQYF	TGTGCCAGCAGTTTCGGGGGGCGTGGGACCCAGTACTTC